The present T cell receptor (beta chain) was sequenced within a study of sequential checkpoint blockade in melanoma. On the study more broadly: First-line arms were nivolumab then ipilimumab, or the reverse, randomized 1:1. DNA from over 80 pretreatment tumor samples underwent TCRβ immunosequencing.

Treatment described: randomized to nivolumab then ipilimumab (arm A) or the reverse (arm B). Sequencing used immunoSEQ multiplex PCR; TCRdb keeps in-frame clones, though not all of them. This sample has more than 10,000 clones, with around 30% found just once. Trimming took 10 bases from V and 0 from J, leaving 16 bases between them. This CDR3 has 14 amino acids. Germline V CDR1 and CDR2: MNHGY, SAAAGT. Sample: tumor tissue (inferred from file names), taken from a patient given nivolumab and ipilimumab in sequence. The TCR was taken from a human donor with melanoma. The rearrangement joins TRBV6-8 to TRBJ2-7; D gene uncertain. CDR3 DNA sequence: TGTGCCACCTCGTCCTCCGATAGCTCCTACGAGCAGTACTTC. Its translation: CATSSSDSSYEQYF.